Listed below are T cell receptor beta chains from one sample, sequenced in a study of blood T cells in healthy people across ages. TCRdb processed the 5' RACE reads anew with MiXCR; each CDR3 protein has one entry. The top ten hold 25% to 30% of the sample, which has nearly 800,000 distinct CDR3 sequences, about 56% seen once. Sequencing was done on a sample of blood. All receptors come from a man between 35 and 55 years old in good health. Each CDR3 is given without its conserved first and last residue.

V gene	J gene	CDR3 protein
TRBV4-2	TRBJ1-4	ASSQDLYEKLF
TRBV7-2	TRBJ1-5	ASSPRGNGQPQH
TRBV12-3/TRBV12-4	TRBJ2-2	ASSLSPGNTGELF
TRBV5-1	TRBJ2-4	ASSFDRGPNIQY
TRBV7-2	TRBJ1-1	ASSQRPQGNTEAF
TRBV11-1	TRBJ2-1	ASSDSPHEQF
TRBV5-1	TRBJ2-1	ASSFSSTHNEQF
TRBV9	-	ASSKGQGDAYEQY
TRBV11-3	TRBJ2-1	ASSSFDSAAPNEQF
TRBV20-1	TRBJ2-3	SAPSRDTQY
TRBV13	TRBJ2-1	ASRDRSGRTSYNEQF
TRBV12-3/TRBV12-4	TRBJ2-1	ASSLGVETDEYNEQF
TRBV9	TRBJ2-1	ASPQRPGGSYNEQF
TRBV6-6	TRBJ1-2	ASRRDETNYGYT
TRBV4-3	TRBJ1-4	ASSQEGQGTQKLF
TRBV27	TRBJ1-2	ASSSGSGLQSGYT
TRBV2	TRBJ2-7	ASSERGRGDEQY
TRBV28	TRBJ2-7	ASNGYRARAGGNEQY
TRBV27	TRBJ1-5	ASTRTGGGQPQH
TRBV5-1	TRBJ2-1	ASSPVTSGSSIEQF
TRBV19	TRBJ2-7	ASSMLASGESSYEQY
TRBV28	TRBJ2-5	ASSSQGVIQY
TRBV7-2	TRBJ2-5	ASSSVETQY
TRBV20-1	TRBJ2-7	SAKRTGEVFEQY
TRBV4-2	TRBJ1-1	ASSHEEGITEAF
TRBV20-1	TRBJ2-5	SASRGGVSETQY
TRBV27	TRBJ1-2	ASAQTGAPNYGYT
TRBV5-1	TRBJ1-2	ASSLGQGINGYT
TRBV7-2	TRBJ2-7	ASSITSGSTHEQY
TRBV5-1	TRBJ1-2	ASSLDSGAYGYT
TRBV18	TRBJ1-2	ASSPLDGGVWGYT
TRBV5-1	TRBJ2-1	ASSLETGLAGGPRGPYNEQF
TRBV27	TRBJ1-4	ASSSGTGARRGNEKLF
TRBV5-1	TRBJ2-3	ASSLETGANTQY
TRBV27	TRBJ2-5	ASSQGPTETQY
TRBV2	TRBJ2-7	ASSFSSREQY
TRBV6-2/TRBV6-3	TRBJ1-2	ASSYFTQGRAPGGT